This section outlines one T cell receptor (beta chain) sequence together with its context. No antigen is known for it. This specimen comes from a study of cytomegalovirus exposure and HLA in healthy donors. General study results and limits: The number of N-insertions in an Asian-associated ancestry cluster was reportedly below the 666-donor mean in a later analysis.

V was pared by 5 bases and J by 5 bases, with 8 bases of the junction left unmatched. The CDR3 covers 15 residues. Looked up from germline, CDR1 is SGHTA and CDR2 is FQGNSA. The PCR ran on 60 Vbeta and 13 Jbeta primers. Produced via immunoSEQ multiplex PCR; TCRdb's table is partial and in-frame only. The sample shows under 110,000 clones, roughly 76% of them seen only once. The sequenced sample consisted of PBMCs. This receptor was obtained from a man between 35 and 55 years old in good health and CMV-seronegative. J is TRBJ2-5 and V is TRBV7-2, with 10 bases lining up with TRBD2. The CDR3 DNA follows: TGTGCCAGCAGCCCCCGGACTAGCGGATGGGAGACCCAGTACTTC. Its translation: CASSPRTSGWETQYF. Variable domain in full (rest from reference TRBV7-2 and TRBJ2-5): GAGVSQSPSNKVTEKGKDVELRCDPISGHTALYWYRQSLGQGLEFLIYFQGNSAPDKSGLPSDRFSAERTGGSVSTLTIQRTQQEDSAVYLCASSPRTSGWETQYFGPGTRLLVL.